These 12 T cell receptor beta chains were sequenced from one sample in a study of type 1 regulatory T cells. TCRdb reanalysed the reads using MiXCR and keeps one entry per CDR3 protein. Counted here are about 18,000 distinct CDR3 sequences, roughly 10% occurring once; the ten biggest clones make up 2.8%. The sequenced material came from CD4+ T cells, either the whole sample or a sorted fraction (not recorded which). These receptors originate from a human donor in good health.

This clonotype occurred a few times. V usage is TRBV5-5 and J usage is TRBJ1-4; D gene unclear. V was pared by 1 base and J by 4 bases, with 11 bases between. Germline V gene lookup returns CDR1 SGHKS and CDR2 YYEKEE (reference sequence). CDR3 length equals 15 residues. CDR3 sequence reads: CASSLTAGLNEKLFF. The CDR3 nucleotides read TGTGCCAGCAGCTTGACGGCAGGACTTAATGAAAAACTGTTTTTT.

CDR3 bases: TGTGCCAGGTTCAAATTGAACACTGAAGCTTTCTTT. As protein: CARFKLNTEAFF. This rearrangement joins TRBV21-1 to TRBJ1-1. TRBV21-1 is a pseudogene locus. The CDR3 runs 12 residues.

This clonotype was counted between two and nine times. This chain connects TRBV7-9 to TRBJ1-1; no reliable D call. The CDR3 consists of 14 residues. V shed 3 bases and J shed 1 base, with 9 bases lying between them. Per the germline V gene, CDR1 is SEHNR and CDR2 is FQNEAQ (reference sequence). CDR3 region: CASSFSSRNTEAFF. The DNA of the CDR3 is TGTGCCAGCAGCTTTTCGAGCCGGAACACTGAAGCTTTCTTT. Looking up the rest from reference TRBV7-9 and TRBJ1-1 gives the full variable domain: DTGVSQNPRHKITKRGQNVTFRCDPISEHNRLYWYRQTLGQGPEFLTYFQNEAQLEKSRLLSDRFSAERPKGSFSTLEIQRTEQGDSAMYLCASSFSSRNTEAFFGQGTRLTVV.

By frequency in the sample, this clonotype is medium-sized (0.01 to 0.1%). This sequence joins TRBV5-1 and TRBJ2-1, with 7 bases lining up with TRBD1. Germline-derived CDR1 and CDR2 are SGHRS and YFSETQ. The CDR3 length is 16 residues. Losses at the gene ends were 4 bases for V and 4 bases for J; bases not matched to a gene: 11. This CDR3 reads CASSPQFGTEYNEQFF. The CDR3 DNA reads TGCGCCAGCAGCCCGCAATTCGGGACAGAGTACAATGAGCAGTTCTTC.

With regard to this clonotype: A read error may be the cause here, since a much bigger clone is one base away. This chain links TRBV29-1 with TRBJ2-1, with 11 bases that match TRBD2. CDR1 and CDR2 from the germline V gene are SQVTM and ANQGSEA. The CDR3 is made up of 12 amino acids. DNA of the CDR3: TGCAACGTGACTAGCGGGATTGGTGAGCAGTTCTTC. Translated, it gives CNVTSGIGEQFF.

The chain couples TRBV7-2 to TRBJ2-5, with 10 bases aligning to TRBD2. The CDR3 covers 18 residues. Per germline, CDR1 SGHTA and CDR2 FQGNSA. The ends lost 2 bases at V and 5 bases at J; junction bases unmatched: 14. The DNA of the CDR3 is TGTGCCAGCAGCTTATCTCCCCCCTCACTAGCGGGAAGGGAGACCCAGTACTTC. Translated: CASSLSPPSLAGRETQYF.

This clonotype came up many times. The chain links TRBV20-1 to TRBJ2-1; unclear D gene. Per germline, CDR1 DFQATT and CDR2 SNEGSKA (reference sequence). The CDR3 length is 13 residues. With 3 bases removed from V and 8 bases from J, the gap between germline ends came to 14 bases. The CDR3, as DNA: TGCAGTGCTAGCCAAACTACAAGGTATGAGCAGTTCTTC. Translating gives CSASQTTRYEQFF.

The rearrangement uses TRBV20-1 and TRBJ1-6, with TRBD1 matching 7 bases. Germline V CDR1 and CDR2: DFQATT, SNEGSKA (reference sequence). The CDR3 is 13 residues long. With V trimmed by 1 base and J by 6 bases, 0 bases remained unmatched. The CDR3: CSARAGGNSPLHF. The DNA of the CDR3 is TGCAGTGCTAGAGCAGGGGGTAATTCACCCCTCCACTTT.

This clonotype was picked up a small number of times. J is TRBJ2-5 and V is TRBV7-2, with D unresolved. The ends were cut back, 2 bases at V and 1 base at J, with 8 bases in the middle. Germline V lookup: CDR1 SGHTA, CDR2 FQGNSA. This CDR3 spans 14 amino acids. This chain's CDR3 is CASSLSPTQETQYF. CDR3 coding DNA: TGTGCCAGCAGCTTATCGCCAACCCAAGAGACCCAGTACTTC.

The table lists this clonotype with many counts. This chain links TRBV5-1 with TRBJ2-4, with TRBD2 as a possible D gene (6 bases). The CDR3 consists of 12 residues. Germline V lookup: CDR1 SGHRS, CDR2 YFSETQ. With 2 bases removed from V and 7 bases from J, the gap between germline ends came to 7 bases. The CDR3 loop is CASSLRGNIQYF. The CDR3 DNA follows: TGCGCCAGCAGCTTACGGGGGAACATTCAGTACTTC.

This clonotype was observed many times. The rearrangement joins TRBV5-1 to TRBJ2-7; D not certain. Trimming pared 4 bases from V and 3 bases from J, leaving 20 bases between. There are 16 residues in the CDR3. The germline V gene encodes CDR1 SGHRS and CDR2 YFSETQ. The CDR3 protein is CASSSNAGSLLYEQYF. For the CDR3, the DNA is TGCGCCAGCAGCAGCAACGCCGGTTCTCTCCTCTACGAGCAGTACTTC.

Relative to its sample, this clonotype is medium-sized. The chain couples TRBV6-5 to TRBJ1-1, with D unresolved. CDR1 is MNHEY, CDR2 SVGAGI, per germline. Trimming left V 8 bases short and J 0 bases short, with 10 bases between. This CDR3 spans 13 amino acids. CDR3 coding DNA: TGTGCCAGCCCAACCCCGATGAACACTGAAGCTTTCTTT. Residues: CASPTPMNTEAFF.